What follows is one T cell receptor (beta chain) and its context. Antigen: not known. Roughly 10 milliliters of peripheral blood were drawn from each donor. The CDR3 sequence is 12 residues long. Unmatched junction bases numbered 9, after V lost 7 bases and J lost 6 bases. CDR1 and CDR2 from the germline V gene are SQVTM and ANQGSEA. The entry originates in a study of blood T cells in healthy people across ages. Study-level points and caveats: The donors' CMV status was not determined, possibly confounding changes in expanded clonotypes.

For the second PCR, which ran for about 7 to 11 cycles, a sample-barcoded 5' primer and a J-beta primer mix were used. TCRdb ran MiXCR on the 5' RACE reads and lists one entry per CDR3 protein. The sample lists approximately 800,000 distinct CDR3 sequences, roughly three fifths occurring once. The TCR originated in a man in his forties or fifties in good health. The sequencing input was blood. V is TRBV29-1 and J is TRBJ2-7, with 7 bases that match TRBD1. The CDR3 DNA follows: TGCAGCGCTTCAACGACAGGGCTCGAGCAGTACTTC. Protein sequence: CSASTTGLEQYF.